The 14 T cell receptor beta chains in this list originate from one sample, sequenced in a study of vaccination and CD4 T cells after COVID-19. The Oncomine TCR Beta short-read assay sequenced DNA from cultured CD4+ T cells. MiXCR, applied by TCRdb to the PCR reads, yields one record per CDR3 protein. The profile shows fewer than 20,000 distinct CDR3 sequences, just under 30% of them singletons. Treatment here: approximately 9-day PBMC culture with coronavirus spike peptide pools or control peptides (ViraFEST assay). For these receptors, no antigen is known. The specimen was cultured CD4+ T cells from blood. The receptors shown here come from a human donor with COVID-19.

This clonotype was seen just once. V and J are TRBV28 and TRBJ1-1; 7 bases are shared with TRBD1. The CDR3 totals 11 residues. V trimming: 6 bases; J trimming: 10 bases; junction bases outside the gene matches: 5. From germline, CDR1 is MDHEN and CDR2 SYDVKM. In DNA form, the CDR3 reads TGTGCCAGCAGGGACAGGAATTTAGCTTTCTTT. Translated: CASRDRNLAFF.

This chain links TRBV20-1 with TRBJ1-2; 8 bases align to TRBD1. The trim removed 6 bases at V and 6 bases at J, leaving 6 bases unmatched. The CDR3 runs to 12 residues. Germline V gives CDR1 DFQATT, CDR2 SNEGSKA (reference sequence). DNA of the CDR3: TGCAGTGCCCCCACAGGGGGGCATGGCTACACCTTC. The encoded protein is CSAPTGGHGYTF.

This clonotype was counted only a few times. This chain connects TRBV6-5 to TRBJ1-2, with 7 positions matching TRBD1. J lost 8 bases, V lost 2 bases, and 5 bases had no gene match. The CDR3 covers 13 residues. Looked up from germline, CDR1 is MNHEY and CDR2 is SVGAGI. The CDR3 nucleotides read TGTGCCAGCAGTTACCAGACAGGGCAGGGCTACACCTTC. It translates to CASSYQTGQGYTF.

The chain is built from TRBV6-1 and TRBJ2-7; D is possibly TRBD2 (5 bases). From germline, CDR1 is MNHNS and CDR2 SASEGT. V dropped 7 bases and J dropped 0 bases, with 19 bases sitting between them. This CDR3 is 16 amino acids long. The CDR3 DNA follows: TGTGCCAGCACCGCCTTTTCCGGGGTGAGCTCCTACGAGCAGTACTTC. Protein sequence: CASTAFSGVSSYEQYF.

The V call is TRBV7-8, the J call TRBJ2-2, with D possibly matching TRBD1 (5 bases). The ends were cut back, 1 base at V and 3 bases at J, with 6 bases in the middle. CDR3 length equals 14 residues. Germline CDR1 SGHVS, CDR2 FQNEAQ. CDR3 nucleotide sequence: TGTGCCAGCAGCTTAGAGGGGTACACCGGGGAGCTGTTTTTT. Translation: CASSLEGYTGELFF. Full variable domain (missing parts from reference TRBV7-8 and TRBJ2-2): GAGVSQSPRYKVAKRGQDVALRCDPISGHVSLFWYQQALGQGPEFLTYFQNEAQLDKSGLPSDRFFAERPEGSVSTLKIQRTQQEDSAVYLCASSLEGYTGELFFGEGSRLTVL.

This chain's CDR3 is CASSKAGITEPQHF. The CDR3 DNA is TGTGCCAGTAGTAAGGCGGGGATCACGGAGCCCCAGCATTTT. The chain links TRBV19 to TRBJ1-5, with no clear D. Germline values: CDR1 LNHDA, CDR2 SQIVND (reference sequence). V lost 4 bases and J 8 bases, leaving 15 bases between the germline ends. The CDR3 is 14 amino acids.

The CDR3, as DNA: TGTGCCAGCAGCCGCGGGGGGGACACCGGGGAGCTGTTTTTT. Its translation is CASSRGGDTGELFF. The V and J genes are TRBV7-3 and TRBJ2-2; 9 nucleotides align to TRBD2. With V trimmed by 5 bases and J by 3 bases, 1 base remained unmatched. The CDR3 loop spans 14 amino acids. Germline assignment: CDR1 SGHTA and CDR2 FQGTGA.

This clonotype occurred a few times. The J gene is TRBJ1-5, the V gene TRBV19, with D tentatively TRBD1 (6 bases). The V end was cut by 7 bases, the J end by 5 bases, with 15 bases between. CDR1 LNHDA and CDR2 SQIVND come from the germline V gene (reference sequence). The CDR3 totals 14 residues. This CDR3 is CASTKGGNHQPQHF. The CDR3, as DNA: TGTGCCAGTACCAAGGGGGGTAATCATCAGCCCCAGCATTTT. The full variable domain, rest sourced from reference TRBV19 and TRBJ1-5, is DGGITQSPKYLFRKEGQNVTLSCEQNLNHDAMYWYRQDPGQGLRLIYYSQIVNDFQKGDIAEGYSVSREKKESFPLTVTSAQKNPTAFYLCASTKGGNHQPQHFGDGTRLSIL.

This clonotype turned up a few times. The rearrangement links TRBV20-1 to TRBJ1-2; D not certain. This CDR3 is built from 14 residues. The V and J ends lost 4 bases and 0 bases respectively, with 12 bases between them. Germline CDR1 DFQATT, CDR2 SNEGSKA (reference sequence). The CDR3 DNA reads TGCAGTGCTAAGGTCAGCGTAACTAACTATGGCTACACCTTC. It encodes CSAKVSVTNYGYTF.

This CDR3 is CAWGGLPTGELFF. The CDR3 bases are TGTGCCTGGGGGGGACTACCGACCGGGGAGCTGTTTTTT. The chain employs TRBV30 and TRBJ2-2; 7 bases match TRBD2. The V segment lost 5 bases and the J segment 5 bases; nucleotides outside the gene matches: 5. This CDR3 is 13 amino acids long. Germline V gene sequence: CDR1 GTSNPN, CDR2 SVGIG (reference sequence).

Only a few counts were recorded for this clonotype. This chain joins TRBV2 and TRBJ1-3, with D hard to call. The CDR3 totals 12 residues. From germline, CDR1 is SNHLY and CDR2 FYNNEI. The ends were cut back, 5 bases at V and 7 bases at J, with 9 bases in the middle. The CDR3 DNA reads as TGTGCCAGCAGTCGAAGGGTGAACACCATATATTTT. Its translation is CASSRRVNTIYF.

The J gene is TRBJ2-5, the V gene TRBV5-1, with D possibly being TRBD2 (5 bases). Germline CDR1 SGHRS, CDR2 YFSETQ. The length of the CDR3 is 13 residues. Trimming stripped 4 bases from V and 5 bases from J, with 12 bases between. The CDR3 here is CASSPLVIETQYF. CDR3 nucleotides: TGCGCCAGCAGCCCACTAGTCATCGAGACCCAGTACTTC.

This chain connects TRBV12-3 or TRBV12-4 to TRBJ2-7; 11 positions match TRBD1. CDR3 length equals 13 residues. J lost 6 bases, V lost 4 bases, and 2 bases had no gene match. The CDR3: CASSSGTGGEQYF. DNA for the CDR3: TGTGCCAGCAGTTCCGGGACAGGGGGCGAGCAGTACTTC.

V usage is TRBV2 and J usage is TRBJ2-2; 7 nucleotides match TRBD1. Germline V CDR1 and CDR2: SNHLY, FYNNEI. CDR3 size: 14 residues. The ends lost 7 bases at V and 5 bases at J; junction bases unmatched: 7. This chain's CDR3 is CASNDREGTGELFF. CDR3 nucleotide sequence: TGTGCCAGCAACGACAGGGAAGGGACCGGGGAGCTGTTTTTT.